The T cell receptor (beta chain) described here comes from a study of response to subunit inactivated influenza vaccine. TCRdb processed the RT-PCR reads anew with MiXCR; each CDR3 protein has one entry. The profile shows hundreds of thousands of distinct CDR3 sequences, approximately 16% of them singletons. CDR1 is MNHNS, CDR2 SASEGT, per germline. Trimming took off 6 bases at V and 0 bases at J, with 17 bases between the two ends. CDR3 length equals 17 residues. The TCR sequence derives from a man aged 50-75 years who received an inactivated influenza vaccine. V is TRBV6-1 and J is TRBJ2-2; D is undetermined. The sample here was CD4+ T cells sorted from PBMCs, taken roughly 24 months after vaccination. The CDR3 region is CASRSDNLVSNTGELFF. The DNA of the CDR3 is TGTGCCAGCAGATCAGATAACCTAGTTTCGAACACCGGGGAGCTGTTTTTT.